The rows below give T cell receptor beta chains drawn from one sample of a study of T cells in narcolepsy. The repertoire was sequenced with immunoSEQ multiplex PCR; TCRdb's copy has only in-frame clones and lacks some. The table lists several thousand clones, 61% of them singletons. The sequencing sample was made of CD45RA- memory CD8+ T cells from PBMCs. These TCRs come from a human donor with narcolepsy. CDR3s include the opening cysteine and the closing phenylalanine or tryptophan. A D gene is named only where the DNA matches it firmly. The size field is filled for only some rows; it gives once, few, many or a size class.

j_call clone_size d_call v_call cdr3_aa cdr3_nt
TRBJ1-3 NA NA TRBV9 CASSVGEGNTIYF TGTGCCAGCAGCGTAGGAGAGGGGAACACCATATATTTT
TRBJ2-3 few NA TRBV13 CASSLAGGSTDTQYF TGTGCCAGCAGCTTAGCGGGGGGCAGCACAGATACGCAGTATTTT
TRBJ1-2 few NA TRBV11-2 CASSPPGGGRGYTF TGTGCCAGCAGCCCACCCGGGGGGGGGCGAGGCTACACCTTC
TRBJ1-5 NA NA TRBV5-5 CASSLYPVGEPQHF TGTGCCAGCAGCCTCTACCCGGTTGGAGAGCCCCAGCATTTT
TRBJ2-1 NA NA TRBV11-3 CASSFPGQGNNEQFF TGTGCCAGCAGCTTCCCCGGGCAGGGGAACAATGAGCAGTTCTTC
TRBJ2-7 once TRBD1 TRBV9 CASSASPTGSSYEQYF TGTGCCAGCAGCGCCAGTCCGACAGGGAGCTCCTACGAGCAGTACTTC
TRBJ2-6 few NA TRBV4-2 CASSQELGGGANVLTF TGTGCCAGCAGCCAAGAATTGGGCGGTGGGGCCAACGTCCTGACTTTC
TRBJ2-1 NA NA TRBV7-9 CASSLQNNNEQFF TGTGCCAGCAGCTTACAGAATAACAATGAGCAGTTCTTC
TRBJ2-3 NA NA TRBV4-1 CASSQAHNTQYF TGCGCCAGCAGCCAGGCCCATAATACGCAGTATTTT
TRBJ2-7 NA NA TRBV6-5 CASSPQGTGGYEQYF TGTGCCAGCAGCCCTCAGGGGACGGGGGGCTACGAGCAGTACTTC
TRBJ2-5 NA NA TRBV19 CASRDAVTFGETQYF TGTGCCAGTAGGGACGCCGTAACCTTCGGGGAGACCCAGTACTTC
TRBJ2-1 NA NA TRBV6-1 CALQRGDWDEQFF TGTGCCTTGCAGAGGGGTGATTGGGATGAGCAGTTCTTC
TRBJ2-7 few NA TRBV2 CASTADDSYEQYF TGTGCCAGCACAGCAGACGACTCCTACGAGCAGTACTTC
TRBJ2-5 NA NA TRBV9 CASSVDPIGRQETQYF TGCGCCAGCAGCGTAGACCCCATTGGGCGTCAAGAGACCCAGTACTTC
TRBJ1-1 NA NA TRBV4-3 CASSQFTGTEAFF TGCGCCAGCAGCCAGTTTACCGGCACTGAAGCTTTCTTT
TRBJ1-5 NA NA TRBV21-1 CASSNISWDMSQPQHF TGTGCCAGCAGCAACATCTCCTGGGACATGAGTCAGCCCCAGCATTTT
TRBJ1-5 few NA TRBV5-6 CASSFAAGTQPQHF TGTGCCAGCAGCTTTGCGGCAGGGACTCAGCCCCAGCATTTT
TRBJ1-1 few NA TRBV9 CASSEGLNTEAFF TGTGCCAGCAGCGAAGGGTTGAACACTGAAGCTTTCTTT
TRBJ1-1 few NA TRBV28 CASSPPGRPEAFF TGTGCCAGCAGTCCACCGGGTAGGCCTGAAGCTTTCTTT
TRBJ2-1 NA NA TRBV7-6 CASSLEVGAYNEQFF TGTGCCAGCAGCTTAGAGGTTGGGGCTTACAATGAGCAGTTCTTC
TRBJ1-2 NA TRBD1 TRBV6-5 CASSSRGLYYGYTF TGTGCCAGCAGTTCCAGGGGGCTATACTATGGCTACACCTTC
TRBJ2-7 NA NA TRBV6-6 CASSYSTEGRDEQYF TGTGCCAGCAGTTACTCGACAGAGGGTAGGGACGAGCAGTACTTC
TRBJ2-3 NA TRBD2 TRBV29-1 CSLGGVSSGGGTDTQYF TGCAGCCTCGGTGGAGTGTCAAGCGGGGGGGGCACAGATACGCAGTATTTT
TRBJ2-1 NA TRBD2 TRBV6-4 CASSTGTSNEQFF TGTGCCAGCAGTACCGGGACTAGCAATGAGCAGTTCTTC
TRBJ2-1 few NA TRBV6-5 CASMAVYNEQFF TGTGCCAGCATGGCCGTGTACAATGAGCAGTTCTTC
TRBJ1-4 few TRBD1 TRBV6-8 CASSLRQGLREKLFF TGTGCCAGCAGCCTAAGACAGGGGTTAAGGGAAAAACTGTTTTTT
TRBJ1-1 NA TRBD1 TRBV6-1 CASSEAEDRGTEAFF TGTGCCAGCAGTGAAGCGGAGGACAGGGGGACTGAAGCTTTCTTT
TRBJ2-7 few NA TRBV9 CASSLADRVYDEQYF TGTGCCAGCAGCCTAGCGGACAGGGTATACGACGAGCAGTACTTC
TRBJ2-7 few NA TRBV6-1 CASSYGDEQYF TGTGCCAGCAGTTACGGCGACGAGCAGTACTTC